These 10 T cell receptor beta chains originate from one sample sequenced in a study of T-cell reconstitution after alpha-beta-depleted transplantation in children. During its preparation, the TCRbeta library received unique molecular identifiers. From the PCR reads, TCRdb called clonotypes with MiXCR, one entry per CDR3 protein. The sample has about 1,000,000 distinct CDR3 sequences, 25% to 30% seen once. Specimen: PBMCs, mostly from graft donor cells, collected 360 days after TCRalphabeta/CD19-depleted stem cell transplant. The receptors were sampled from a boy under two years old who had a stem cell transplant for SCID, so the T cells may come from the graft donor.

The genes are TRBV3-1 and TRBJ2-3, with 8 nucleotides matching TRBD1. The CDR3 contains 14 residues. V gave up 4 bases and J gave up 3 bases; unmatched junction bases: 3. Germline-derived CDR1 and CDR2 are LGHDT and YNNKEL (reference sequence). The CDR3 sequence is CASSRWTGTDTQYF. The CDR3 coding sequence is TGTGCCAGCAGCCGGTGGACAGGGACAGATACGCAGTATTTT.

This clonotype was picked up many times. The V and J genes are TRBV12-3 or TRBV12-4 and TRBJ2-1, with 9 positions matching TRBD1. The CDR3 is 18 residues long. The V segment lost 5 bases and the J segment 1 base; nucleotides outside the gene matches: 12. This CDR3 is CASSLTQRGQGSYNEQFF. The CDR3 bases are TGTGCCAGCAGTCTTACCCAGAGGGGACAGGGTTCCTACAATGAGCAGTTCTTC.

This clonotype was counted a few times. The chain uses TRBV2 and TRBJ2-2; 7 nucleotides line up with TRBD2. V lost 4 bases to trimming and J lost 7 bases; unmatched junction nucleotides: 12. The CDR3 has 16 amino acids. From germline, CDR1 is SNHLY and CDR2 FYNNEI. In DNA form, the CDR3 reads TGTGCCAGCAGTGGCTGGGGGACTACCCCAGGCGGGGAGCTGTTTTTT. This sequence encodes CASSGWGTTPGGELFF.

At least ten counts were recorded for this clonotype. The chain employs TRBV10-3 and TRBJ2-3; D uncertain. The CDR3 has 11 amino acids. The V gene's germline CDR1 is ENHRY and CDR2 SYGVKD. Trimming cost V 4 bases and J 4 bases, with 3 bases left between them. This chain's CDR3 is CAISASDTQYF. The CDR3 DNA is TGTGCCATCAGTGCCTCAGATACGCAGTATTTT.

This clonotype showed up just a few times. The V call is TRBV6-5, the J call TRBJ1-4; TRBD1 might be the D (6 bases). Germline V gene lookup returns CDR1 MNHEY and CDR2 SVGAGI. V was clipped by 2 bases and J by 4 bases, with 8 bases between them. CDR3 length: 14 residues. CDR3 loop: CASSYDRLNEKLFF. DNA of the CDR3: TGTGCCAGCAGTTACGACAGGCTTAATGAAAAACTGTTTTTT.

This chain uses TRBV6-5 with TRBJ2-7; D perhaps matches TRBD2 (5 bases). The CDR3 length is 12 residues. With 0 bases removed from V and 6 bases from J, the gap between germline ends came to 6 bases. The germline V gene encodes CDR1 MNHEY and CDR2 SVGAGI. The chain's CDR3 is CASSYSGSEQYF. In nucleotides, the CDR3 is TGTGCCAGCAGTTACTCTGGGAGCGAGCAGTACTTC.

Here the CDR3 reads CSAREDPYNEQFF. CDR3 DNA sequence: TGCAGTGCTAGAGAGGATCCATACAATGAGCAGTTCTTC. The chain combines TRBV20-1 with TRBJ2-1; D unclear. The CDR3 is 13 residues long. V was clipped by 0 bases and J by 4 bases, with 7 bases between them. Germline V gene lookup returns CDR1 DFQATT and CDR2 SNEGSKA (reference sequence).

This clonotype was detected only a few times. The chain recombines TRBV2 with TRBJ2-3, with 8 bases identical to TRBD2. V trimming: 6 bases; J trimming: 10 bases; junction bases outside the gene matches: 9. This CDR3 has 13 residues. Germline CDR1 SNHLY, CDR2 FYNNEI. The DNA for the CDR3 is TGTGCCAGCAGCAGACTAGCGTCGGAGGCGCAGTATTTT. It specifies CASSRLASEAQYF.

This clonotype showed up just a few times. V usage is TRBV12-3 or TRBV12-4 and J usage is TRBJ2-1; D not certain. This CDR3 contains 13 residues. V lost 2 bases and J 10 bases, leaving 12 bases between the germline ends. CDR3 amino acids: CASSLRPKREQFF. The CDR3 region has the DNA TGTGCCAGCAGTTTAAGGCCTAAGAGGGAGCAGTTCTTC.

The chain joins TRBV7-2 to TRBJ2-3; the D is unclear. The CDR3 is made up of 13 amino acids. V lost 5 bases and J 4 bases, leaving 10 bases between the germline ends. CDR1 SGHTA and CDR2 FQGNSA come from the germline V gene. The CDR3: CASSATMADTQYF. DNA of the CDR3: TGTGCCAGCAGCGCCACGATGGCAGATACGCAGTATTTT. The complete variable domain, with remaining parts taken from reference TRBV7-2 and TRBJ2-3, reads GAGVSQSPSNKVTEKGKDVELRCDPISGHTALYWYRQSLGQGLEFLIYFQGNSAPDKSGLPSDRFSAERTGGSVSTLTIQRTQQEDSAVYLCASSATMADTQYFGPGTRLTVL.